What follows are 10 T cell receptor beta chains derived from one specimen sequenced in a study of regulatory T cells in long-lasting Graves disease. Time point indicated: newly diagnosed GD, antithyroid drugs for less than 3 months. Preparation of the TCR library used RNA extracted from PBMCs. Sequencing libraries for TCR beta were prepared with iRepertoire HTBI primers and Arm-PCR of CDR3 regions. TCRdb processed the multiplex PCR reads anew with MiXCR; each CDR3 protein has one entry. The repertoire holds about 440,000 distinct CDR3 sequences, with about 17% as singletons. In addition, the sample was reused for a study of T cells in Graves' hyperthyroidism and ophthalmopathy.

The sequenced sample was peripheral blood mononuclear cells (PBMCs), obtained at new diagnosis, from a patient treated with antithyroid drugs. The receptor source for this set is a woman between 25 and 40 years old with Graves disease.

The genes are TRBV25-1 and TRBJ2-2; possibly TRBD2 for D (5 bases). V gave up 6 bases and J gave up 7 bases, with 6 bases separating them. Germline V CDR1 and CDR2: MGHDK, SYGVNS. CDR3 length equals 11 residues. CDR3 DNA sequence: TGTGCCAGCAGGGAGGTCGGGGAGCTGTTTTTT. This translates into CASREVGELFF. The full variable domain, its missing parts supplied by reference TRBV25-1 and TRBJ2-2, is EADIYQTPRYLVIGTGKKITLECSQTMGHDKMYWYQQDPGMELHLIHYSYGVNSTEKGDLSSESTVSRIRTEHFPLTLESARPSHTSQYLCASREVGELFFGEGSRLTVL.

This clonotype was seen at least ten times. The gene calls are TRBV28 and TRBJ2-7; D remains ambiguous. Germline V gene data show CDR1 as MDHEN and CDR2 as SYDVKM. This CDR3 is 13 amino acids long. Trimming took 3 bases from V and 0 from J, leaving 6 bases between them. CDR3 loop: CASSFLSSYEQYF. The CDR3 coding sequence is TGTGCCAGCAGTTTCCTCAGCTCCTACGAGCAGTACTTC.

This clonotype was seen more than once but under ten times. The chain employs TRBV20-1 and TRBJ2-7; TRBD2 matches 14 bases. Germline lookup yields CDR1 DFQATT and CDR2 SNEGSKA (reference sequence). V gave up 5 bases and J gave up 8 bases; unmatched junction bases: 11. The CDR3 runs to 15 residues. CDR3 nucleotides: TGCAGTGCTGACTACGGGACTAGCGGGAGAGAAAAGCAGTACTTC. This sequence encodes CSADYGTSGREKQYF.

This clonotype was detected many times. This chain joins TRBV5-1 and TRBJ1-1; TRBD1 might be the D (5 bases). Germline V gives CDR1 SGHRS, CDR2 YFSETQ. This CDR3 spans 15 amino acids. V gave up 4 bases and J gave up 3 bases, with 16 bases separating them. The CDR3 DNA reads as TGCGCCAGCAGCGTAGGCGGAGGGGAGTACACTGAAGCTTTCTTT. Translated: CASSVGGGEYTEAFF.

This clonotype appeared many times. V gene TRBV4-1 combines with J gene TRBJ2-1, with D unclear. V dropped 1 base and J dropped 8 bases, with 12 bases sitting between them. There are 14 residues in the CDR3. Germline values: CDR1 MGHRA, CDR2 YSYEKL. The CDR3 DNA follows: TGCGCCAGCAGCCAAGTCGGGCAAGCCGATGAGCAGTTCTTC. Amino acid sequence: CASSQVGQADEQFF.

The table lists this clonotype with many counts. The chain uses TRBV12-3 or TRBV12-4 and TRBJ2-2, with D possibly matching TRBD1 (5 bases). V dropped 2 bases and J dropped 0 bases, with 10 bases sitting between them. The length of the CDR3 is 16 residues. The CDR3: CASSLWRQPNTGELFF. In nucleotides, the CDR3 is TGTGCCAGCAGTTTATGGAGACAGCCGAACACCGGGGAGCTGTTTTTT.

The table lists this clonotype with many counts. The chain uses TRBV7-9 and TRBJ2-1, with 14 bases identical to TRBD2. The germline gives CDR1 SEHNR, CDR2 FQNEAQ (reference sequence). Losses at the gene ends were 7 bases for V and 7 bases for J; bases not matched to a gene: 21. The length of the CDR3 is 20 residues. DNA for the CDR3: TGTGCCAGCAACACCCCCCGAGGGGGACTAGCGGGAGCCGAGGCTAATGAGCAGTTCTTC. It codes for CASNTPRGGLAGAEANEQFF.

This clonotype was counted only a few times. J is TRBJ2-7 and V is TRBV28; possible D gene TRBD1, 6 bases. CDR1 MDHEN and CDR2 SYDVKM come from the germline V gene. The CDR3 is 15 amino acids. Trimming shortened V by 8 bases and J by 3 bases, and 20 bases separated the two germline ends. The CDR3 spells CASVGPDRSYYEQYF. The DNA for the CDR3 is TGTGCCAGCGTGGGCCCGGACAGATCCTACTACGAGCAGTACTTC.

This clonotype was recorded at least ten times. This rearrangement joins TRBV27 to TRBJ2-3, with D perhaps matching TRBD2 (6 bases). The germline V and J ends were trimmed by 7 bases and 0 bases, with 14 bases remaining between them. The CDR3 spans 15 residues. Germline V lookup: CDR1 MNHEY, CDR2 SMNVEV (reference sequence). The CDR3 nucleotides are TGTGCCAGCACGAGAATCGGGACTAGCACAGATACGCAGTATTTT. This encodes CASTRIGTSTDTQYF.

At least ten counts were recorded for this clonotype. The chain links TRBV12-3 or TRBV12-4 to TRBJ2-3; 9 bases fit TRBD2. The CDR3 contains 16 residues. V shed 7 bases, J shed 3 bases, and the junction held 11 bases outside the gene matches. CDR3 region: CASMPPWREGTDTQYF. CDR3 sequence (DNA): TGTGCCAGCATGCCTCCCTGGCGGGAGGGTACAGATACGCAGTATTTT.